A single sample gave rise to the 23 T cell receptor beta chains below, sequenced in a study of TIL therapy for anti-PD-1-resistant metastatic lung cancer. Sequencing used immunoSEQ v3. Some clones are missing from TCRdb's copy, which holds only in-frame ones; the method was immunoSEQ multiplex PCR. The table includes thousands of clones, roughly 67% detected once. The time point was: pre-treatment sample, taken before nivolumab and TIL therapy. Most excised metastases sampled were pleural nodules or supraclavicular lymph nodes. This sample comprised tumor tissue, obtained at baseline. Receptors originate from a person between 25 and 79 years old with non-small cell lung cancer.

The chain links TRBV6-5 to TRBJ2-7; D unresolved. Germline assignment: CDR1 MNHEY and CDR2 SVGAGI. The CDR3 consists of 13 residues. V was trimmed by 7 bases and J by 3 bases, leaving 13 bases between them. CDR3 amino acids: CASTMAVFYEQYF. CDR3 DNA: TGTGCCAGCACGATGGCGGTTTTCTACGAGCAGTACTTC.

A single count supports this clone. CDR3: CASSFRTVSSYNEQFF. The DNA for the CDR3 is TGTGCCAGCAGCTTCCGGACAGTGAGCTCCTACAATGAGCAGTTCTTC. J is TRBJ2-1 and V is TRBV7-8; perhaps TRBD1 as D (6 bases). The V and J ends lost 3 bases and 0 bases respectively, with 12 bases between them. Germline assignment: CDR1 SGHVS and CDR2 FQNEAQ. The CDR3 is 16 amino acids.

V usage is TRBV3-1 (or the pseudogene TRBV3-2) and J usage is TRBJ1-1, with D perhaps matching TRBD1 (6 bases). CDR3 length: 14 residues. The V gene lost 6 bases and the J gene lost 3 bases, with 14 bases spanning the gap. CDR1 LGHDT and CDR2 YNNKEL come from the germline V gene (reference sequence). This chain's CDR3 is CASRGGRSDTEAFF. For the CDR3, the DNA is TGTGCCAGCAGGGGGGGGCGATCGGACACTGAAGCTTTCTTT.

The chain recombines TRBV9 with TRBJ2-1; D not certain. The CDR3 is 15 residues long. V was pared by 2 bases and J by 4 bases, with 13 bases between. CDR1 and CDR2 from the germline V gene are SGDLS and YYNGEE. The CDR3, as DNA: TGTGCCAGCAGCGTGGCGATAGCTCGGTACAATGAGCAGTTCTTC. It specifies CASSVAIARYNEQFF.

The V call is TRBV29-1, the J call TRBJ1-5; 7 nucleotides align to TRBD1. Germline assignment: CDR1 SQVTM and CDR2 ANQGSEA. The CDR3 has 14 residues. V shed 4 bases, J shed 3 bases, and the junction held 6 bases outside the gene matches. This CDR3 is CSVAAGGFNQPQHF. For the CDR3, the DNA is TGCAGCGTTGCGGCAGGGGGATTCAATCAGCCCCAGCATTTT.

The table lists this clone with a count of one. The CDR3 sequence is CASSHIGPPDTGELFF. As DNA, the CDR3 is TGTGCCAGCTCACACATCGGGCCGCCTGACACCGGGGAGCTGTTTTTT. J is TRBJ2-2 and V is TRBV18; no definite D call. CDR3 length: 16 amino acids. Trimming pared 4 bases from V and 3 bases from J, leaving 15 bases between. The V gene's germline CDR1 is KGHSH and CDR2 LQKENI.

The J gene is TRBJ1-1, the V gene TRBV6-6, with a tentative D call TRBD1 (5 bases). V was shortened by 1 base and J by 5 bases, with 5 bases between the two germline ends. Looked up from germline, CDR1 is MNHNY and CDR2 is SVGAGI (reference sequence). This CDR3 region has 12 residues. The chain's CDR3 is CASSYWGTEAFF. CDR3 nucleotide sequence: TGTGCCAGCAGTTACTGGGGGACTGAAGCTTTCTTT.

V gene TRBV5-4 combines with J gene TRBJ2-1, with TRBD1 matching 7 bases. Germline V gene data show CDR1 as SGHNT and CDR2 as YYREEE (reference sequence). V shed 1 base, J shed 10 bases, and the junction held 8 bases outside the gene matches. CDR3 length equals 14 residues. The CDR3 DNA sequence: TGTGCCAGCAGCTTGATAGGGGACAGCAAGGAGCAGTTCTTC. This gives the protein CASSLIGDSKEQFF.

This clone was found once. This chain connects TRBV6-5 to TRBJ1-5; D is unresolved. The germline V gene has CDR1 MNHEY and CDR2 SVGAGI. The CDR3 spans 13 residues. V dropped 0 bases and J dropped 6 bases, with 6 bases sitting between them. This CDR3 reads CASSYSVSQPQHF. In nucleotides, the CDR3 is TGTGCCAGCAGTTACTCTGTGAGTCAGCCCCAGCATTTT.

This clone came up a few times. CDR3 sequence (DNA): TGTGCCAGCAGTTTTGAGGCCTCCACTGAAGCTTTCTTT. Protein product: CASSFEASTEAFF. The V and J genes are TRBV12-3 or TRBV12-4 and TRBJ1-1; D gene unclear. The CDR3 runs 13 residues. V lost 3 bases and J lost 4, with 9 bases in between.

The gene calls are TRBV24-1 and TRBJ2-1; 13 bases match TRBD2. CDR3 size: 17 residues. With V trimmed by 3 bases and J by 5 bases, 6 bases remained unmatched. Per the germline V gene, CDR1 is KGHDR and CDR2 is SFDVKD. CDR3 amino acids: CATSDDRTSGGDNEQFF. DNA for the CDR3: TGTGCCACCAGTGATGATCGGACTAGCGGGGGAGACAATGAGCAGTTCTTC.

The V and J genes are TRBV5-1 and TRBJ1-1, with D maybe TRBD1 (6 bases). This CDR3 is 13 amino acids long. Germline CDR1 reads SGHRS; CDR2 reads YFSETQ. The V and J ends lost 4 bases and 5 bases respectively, with 12 bases between them. The CDR3 bases are TGCGCCAGCAGCCTAACAGGGCTGACTGAAGCTTTCTTT. Translation gives CASSLTGLTEAFF.

The rearrangement links TRBV7-2 to TRBJ2-3; possibly TRBD1 for D (5 bases). This CDR3 is 13 amino acids long. Per the germline V gene, CDR1 is SGHTA and CDR2 is FQGNSA. With 5 bases removed from V and 4 bases from J, the gap between germline ends came to 10 bases. The CDR3 sequence is CASSAQVSDTQYF. Written as DNA, the CDR3 is TGTGCCAGCAGCGCACAGGTTTCAGATACGCAGTATTTT.

This clone is labeled medium-sized. The J gene is TRBJ2-6, the V gene TRBV9; weak D call: TRBD2 (5 bases). The CDR3 contains 20 residues. Germline V gives CDR1 SGDLS, CDR2 YYNGEE. V gave up 0 bases and J gave up 0 bases, with 19 bases separating them. The CDR3: CASSVATSSLGISGANVLTF. For the CDR3, the DNA is TGTGCCAGCAGCGTAGCTACATCCTCACTAGGAATCTCTGGGGCCAACGTCCTGACTTTC.

The genes are TRBV6-5 and TRBJ1-2; 7 bases are a match to TRBD1. After removal of 7 bases from V and 8 bases from J, the junction contained 16 bases not matched to a gene. Germline V gives CDR1 MNHEY, CDR2 SVGAGI. The CDR3 length is 15 residues. As DNA, the CDR3 is TGTGCCAGCAATTTGATACAGGGGAGGTCGGAGGGCTACACCTTC. As protein: CASNLIQGRSEGYTF.

This clone was counted only a few times. This rearrangement joins TRBV5-4 to TRBJ2-1; maybe TRBD1 (6 bases). V lost 2 bases to trimming and J lost 6 bases, with 15 bases between them. Per germline, CDR1 SGHNT and CDR2 YYREEE (reference sequence). This CDR3 is built from 15 residues. Here the CDR3 DNA reads TGTGCCAGCAGCTTAGGGACAAGGGATGCCAATGAGCAGTTCTTC. Its translation is CASSLGTRDANEQFF.

The CDR3 bases are TGTGCCATCAGTCTCGGCCCGACGGGAATTAATTCACCCCTCCACTTT. This sequence encodes CAISLGPTGINSPLHF. This chain connects TRBV10-3 to TRBJ1-6; D not certain. CDR3 length: 16 residues. V was cut by 5 bases and J by 6 bases, with 17 bases left in between. The germline CDR1 and CDR2 sequences are ENHRY and SYGVKD.

This clone was detected only a few times. The CDR3 region is CASSHKDTRHTQYF. CDR3 bases: TGTGCCAGCAGCCATAAGGACACGCGCCATACGCAGTATTTT. The V gene is TRBV3-1 (or the pseudogene TRBV3-2), the J gene TRBJ2-3, with D tentatively TRBD1 (5 bases). Per the germline V gene, CDR1 is LGHDT and CDR2 is YNNKEL (reference sequence). V shed 3 bases and J shed 7 bases, with 14 bases lying between them. This CDR3 contains 14 residues.

This clone came up a few times. J is TRBJ2-7 and V is TRBV21-1. TRBV21-1 is reported as a pseudogene. CDR3 length: 8 amino acids. CDR3 sequence reads: CAGHEQYV. In DNA form, the CDR3 reads TGTGCCGGACACGAGCAGTACGTC.

This clone was found a few times. The J gene is TRBJ2-7, the V gene TRBV9, with TRBD2 as a possible D gene (6 bases). V shed 1 base and J shed 3 bases, with 8 bases lying between them. Germline V gene sequence: CDR1 SGDLS, CDR2 YYNGEE. This CDR3 has 13 amino acids. The CDR3 nucleotides are TGTGCCAGCAGCGTACAGGGAGGCTACGAGCAGTACTTC. Its protein product is CASSVQGGYEQYF.

This chain uses TRBV2 with TRBJ2-3; 11 bases align to TRBD2. This CDR3 comprises 15 residues. CDR1 is SNHLY and CDR2 is FYNNEI in the germline V gene. The V segment lost 6 bases and the J segment 6 bases; nucleotides outside the gene matches: 8. CDR3 sequence: CASSLLAGGRDTQYF. The DNA of the CDR3 is TGTGCCAGCAGCCTGCTAGCGGGGGGTCGTGATACGCAGTATTTT. Full variable domain (missing parts from reference TRBV2 and TRBJ2-3): EPEVTQTPSHQVTQMGQEVILRCVPISNHLYFYWYRQILGQKVEFLVSFYNNEISEKSEIFDDQFSVERPDGSNFTLKIRSTKLEDSAMYFCASSLLAGGRDTQYFGPGTRLTVL.

The chain joins TRBV5-1 to TRBJ2-3, with D perhaps given as TRBD1 or TRBD2 (5 bases each). This CDR3 comprises 15 residues. V lost 1 base to trimming and J lost 8 bases, with 17 bases between them. Germline CDR1 reads SGHRS; CDR2 reads YFSETQ. The CDR3 protein is CASSLLGEITGTQYF. CDR3 bases: TGCGCCAGCAGCTTGTTGGGGGAGATTACCGGTACGCAGTATTTT.

This clone is medium-sized in the sample. This sequence joins TRBV7-2 and TRBJ1-1; tentatively, D is TRBD1 (5 bases). The CDR3 consists of 14 residues. V lost 6 bases to trimming and J lost 5 bases, with 16 bases between them. Germline values: CDR1 SGHTA, CDR2 FQGNSA. The CDR3 protein is CASSLPGASTEAFF. DNA of the CDR3: TGTGCCAGCAGTCTTCCTGGGGCGAGTACTGAAGCTTTCTTT.